Included here is one TCR beta chain sequence, with context. TCRdb keeps only in-frame clones here, not all; method: immunoSEQ multiplex PCR. The table records 150,000 or so clones, around 89% of them present only once. These data originate in a study of blood T cell repertoires in COVID-19. Study as a whole: The analysed material was cDNA or gDNA that came from T cells, B-cell-depleted T cells, or PBMCs.

Recruited during active infection, patients (from Seattle) were subsequently followed longitudinally. The V end lost 0 bases, the J end lost 3 bases, and 12 bases lay between the germline ends. The germline CDR1 and CDR2 sequences are SNHLY and FYNNEI. The CDR3 consists of 15 residues. This chain joins TRBV2 and TRBJ2-7; maybe TRBD2 (6 bases). The source is a man between 18 and 29 years old with COVID-19, enrolled during active disease. The sample consisted of peripheral blood. The CDR3 sequence: CASSEAGGTYYEQYF. Written as DNA, the CDR3 is TGTGCCAGCAGTGAAGCGGGGGGAACTTACTACGAGCAGTACTTC.